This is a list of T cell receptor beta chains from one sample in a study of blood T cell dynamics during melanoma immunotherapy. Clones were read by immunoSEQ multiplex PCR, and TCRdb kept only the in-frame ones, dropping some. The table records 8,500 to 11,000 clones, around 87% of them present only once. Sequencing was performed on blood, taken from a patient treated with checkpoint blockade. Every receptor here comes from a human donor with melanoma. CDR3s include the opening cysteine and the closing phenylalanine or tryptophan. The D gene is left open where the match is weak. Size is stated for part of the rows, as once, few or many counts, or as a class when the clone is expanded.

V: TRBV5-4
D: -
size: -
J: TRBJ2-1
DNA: TGTGCCAGCAGCCCCACGGGGGATGAGCAGTTCTTC
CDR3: CASSPTGDEQFF

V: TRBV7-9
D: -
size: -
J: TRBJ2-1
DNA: TGTGCCAGCAGCCCCTGGCCCGGGAGTAATGAGCAGTTCTTC
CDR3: CASSPWPGSNEQFF

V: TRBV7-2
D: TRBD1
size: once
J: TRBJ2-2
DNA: TGTGCCAGCAGCTTATGGACAGGCAACACCGGGGAGCTGTTTTTT
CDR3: CASSLWTGNTGELFF

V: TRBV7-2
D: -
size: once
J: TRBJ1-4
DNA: TGTGCCAGCGGCCCAGGTAGTTTGAACGAAAAACTGTTTTTT
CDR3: CASGPGSLNEKLFF

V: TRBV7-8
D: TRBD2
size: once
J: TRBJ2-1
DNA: TGTGCCAGCAGCTGGGACTATACCTACAATGAGCAGTTCTTC
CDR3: CASSWDYTYNEQFF

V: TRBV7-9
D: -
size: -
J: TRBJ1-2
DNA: TGTGCCAGCAGCCCTTCGGGGGGCGCTACGAAATGGGGCTACACCTTC
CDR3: CASSPSGGATKWGYTF

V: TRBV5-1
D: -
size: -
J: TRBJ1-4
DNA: TGCGCCAGCAGCGCTGGGGGGACCCCTAATGAAAAACTGTTTTTT
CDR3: CASSAGGTPNEKLFF

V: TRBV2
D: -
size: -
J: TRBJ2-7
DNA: TGTGCCAGCAGTGTGAACATAAACTCCTACGAGCAGTACTTC
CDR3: CASSVNINSYEQYF

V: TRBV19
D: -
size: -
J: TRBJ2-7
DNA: TGTGCCAGTAGTATTCTGCCCGGGAGCTACGAGCAGTACTTC
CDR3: CASSILPGSYEQYF

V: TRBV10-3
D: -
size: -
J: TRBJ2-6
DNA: TGTGCCATCCAATCTGGGGCCAACGTCCTGACTTTC
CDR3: CAIQSGANVLTF

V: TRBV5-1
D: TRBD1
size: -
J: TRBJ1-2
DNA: TGCGCCAGCAGCTTACAGGGGGAGGAGTATGGCTACACCTTC
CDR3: CASSLQGEEYGYTF

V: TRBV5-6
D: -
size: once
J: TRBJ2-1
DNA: TGTGCCAGCAGCCCGGGGGCCGGGACATGGACGAATGAGCAGTTCTTC
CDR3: CASSPGAGTWTNEQFF